The TCR beta chain under discussion was sequenced for a study of blood T cell repertoires in COVID-19. Study-level information: The origin of the acute and convalescent COVID-19 samples was the United States, Italy and Spain. PBMCs, B-cell-depleted T cells, or T cells were the source of the cDNA or gDNA that made up the material.

Per the original methods: For nucleated cells, counts were estimated from reference gene primer amplification. This table comes from immunoSEQ multiplex PCR, and its TCRdb copy is limited to in-frame clones, with some not included. That table supplies the V and J calls and clone size; D and trimming were determined from the DNA. The sample records about 44,000 clones, around 90% being singletons. Sequenced: peripheral blood. The clonotype comes from an elderly woman in a cohort sampled during active or convalescent COVID-19.

The CDR3 DNA is TGTGCCAGCAGCCCGCGGGGTTCGATCACTGAAGCTTTCTTT. Encoded protein: CASSPRGSITEAFF. The chain combines TRBV3-1 (or the pseudogene TRBV3-2) with TRBJ1-1; D call uncertain. Germline V gene data show CDR1 as LGHDT and CDR2 as YNNKEL (reference sequence). V shed 4 bases and J shed 4 bases, with 13 bases lying between them. The CDR3 loop spans 14 amino acids.